Described below is a single T cell receptor (beta chain) sequence and its context. The data belong to a study of T-cell memory formation after mild COVID-19. V lost 0 bases, J lost 6 bases, and 8 bases stayed unmatched. Germline CDR1 reads DFQATT; CDR2 reads SNEGSKA (reference sequence). The length of the CDR3 is 16 residues. MiXCR, run by TCRdb on the 5' RACE reads, gives a single entry per CDR3 protein. This sample has 250,000 to 300,000 distinct CDR3 sequences; roughly 16% occur once, and the top ten carry roughly 24%. J is TRBJ1-5 and V is TRBV20-1, with TRBD1 identical over 10 bases. Source material: PBMCs or a T cell subset sorted from them (not recorded which). The source of this sequence is a man younger than 30 who had mild COVID-19 (a few samples of this study predate the infection). Cell type and time point are not known. CDR3: CSARDTGQGRSQPQHF. In nucleotides, the CDR3 is TGCAGTGCTAGAGATACGGGACAGGGGAGAAGTCAGCCCCAGCATTTT.